The rows below give T cell receptor beta chains drawn from one sample of a study of vaccination and CD4 T cells after COVID-19. These receptors have no identified antigens. TCRdb re-called the PCR reads through MiXCR, storing one row per CDR3 protein. This sample has about 14,000 distinct CDR3 sequences, with around 50% found just once. The sequenced sample was CD4+ T cells from blood, cultured in vitro, obtained before SARS-CoV-2 vaccination. The receptors come from a human donor who had recovered from COVID-19. The CDR3 runs from the conserved cysteine through the conserved F or W. D genes are given only for firm matches. Expanded clones get a size class; other rows say once, few or many, or leave the size out.

d_call,v_call,j_call,clone_size,cdr3_aa,cdr3_nt
TRBD1,TRBV19,TRBJ1-1,-,CASSMGRGRTEAFF,TGTGCCAGTAGTATGGGCAGGGGGCGGACTGAAGCTTTCTTT
-,TRBV20-1,TRBJ2-7,few,CSAVVRSSGEQYF,TGCAGTGCCGTTGTCCGGAGTTCGGGCGAGCAGTACTTC
TRBD2,TRBV5-4,TRBJ2-2,few,CASSLGGLAVNTGELFF,TGTGCCAGCAGCTTGGGGGGACTAGCGGTTAACACCGGGGAGCTGTTTTTT
TRBD2,TRBV20-1,TRBJ2-3,-,CSAPGRESTDTQYF,TGCAGTGCCCCCGGGCGGGAGTCGACAGATACGCAGTATTTT
TRBD1,TRBV27,TRBJ2-5,-,CASRGTGLYQETQYF,TGTGCCAGCAGGGGGACAGGGCTGTACCAAGAGACCCAGTACTTC
TRBD1,TRBV6-2/TRBV6-3,TRBJ1-6,-,CASSDRGNSPLHF,TGTGCCAGCAGCGACAGGGGAAACTCACCCCTCCACTTT
-,TRBV30,TRBJ1-3,-,CAWTTRGNTIYF,TGTGCCTGGACGACCAGGGGAAACACCATATATTTT
TRBD1,TRBV6-1,TRBJ1-5,few,CASSSGAGGVQPQHF,TGTGCCAGCTCTTCTGGGGCAGGGGGGGTCCAGCCCCAGCATTTT
-,TRBV6-1,TRBJ1-2,-,CASRPRQTNYGYTF,TGTGCCAGCAGGCCCAGGCAAACTAACTATGGCTACACCTTC
-,TRBV30,TRBJ1-6,once,CAWTGDPDSPLHF,TGTGCCTGGACTGGGGACCCTGACTCACCCCTCCACTTT
TRBD1,TRBV6-1,TRBJ2-7,once,CASSRGTVSYEQYF,TGTGCCAGCAGCCGAGGGACAGTCTCCTACGAGCAGTACTTC
-,TRBV20-1,TRBJ2-5,-,CSATKNPVVQETQYF,TGCAGTGCTACGAAGAACCCGGTGGTCCAAGAGACCCAGTACTTC
-,TRBV19,TRBJ1-1,-,CASSMPGLNTEAFF,TGTGCCAGTAGTATGCCAGGCCTGAACACTGAAGCTTTCTTT
-,TRBV4-2,TRBJ1-2,-,CASSQDRSGGYGYTF,TGTGCCAGCAGCCAAGATCGGTCCGGTGGCTATGGCTACACCTTC
-,TRBV6-5,TRBJ1-5,few,CASSLPGPPRPQHF,TGTGCCAGCAGTTTACCGGGACCGCCGCGGCCCCAGCATTTT
TRBD1,TRBV5-4,TRBJ1-2,-,CASSLGGDSGLSNYGYTF,TGTGCCAGCAGCTTGGGGGGGGACAGCGGACTTTCTAACTATGGCTACACCTTC
TRBD2,TRBV20-1,TRBJ2-5,-,CSARVAGRAETQYF,TGCAGTGCTAGAGTAGCGGGCAGGGCGGAGACCCAGTACTTC
-,TRBV6-1,TRBJ2-7,-,CASSAKGLSYEQYF,TGTGCCAGCAGTGCCAAGGGTTTGAGCTACGAGCAGTACTTC
-,TRBV27,TRBJ1-2,-,CASSLSSQGSYGYTF,TGTGCCAGCAGTTTATCTTCGCAGGGGAGCTATGGCTACACCTTC
-,TRBV27,TRBJ1-2,medium-sized,CASSLSGNNYGYTF,TGTGCCAGCAGTTTATCTGGAAATAACTATGGCTACACCTTC
TRBD1,TRBV20-1,TRBJ1-1,-,CSAWGDSNTEAFF,TGCAGTGCTTGGGGGGACAGCAACACTGAAGCTTTCTTT
-,TRBV27,TRBJ1-2,-,CASSFVAGSNYGYTF,TGTGCCAGCAGTTTTGTGGCAGGGAGTAACTATGGCTACACCTTC
-,TRBV6-2/TRBV6-3,TRBJ1-5,-,CASRRGAGNQPQHF,TGTGCCAGCCGTAGGGGGGCTGGCAATCAGCCCCAGCATTTT
TRBD1,TRBV7-2,TRBJ1-2,-,CASSLALGGTVLGGYTF,TGTGCCAGCAGCTTAGCTTTAGGGGGGACAGTGCTGGGAGGCTACACCTTC
-,TRBV6-1,TRBJ1-1,-,CASRRGGNTEAFF,TGTGCCAGCAGAAGAGGGGGGAACACTGAAGCTTTCTTT
-,TRBV12-3/TRBV12-4,TRBJ1-1,-,CASSLNPNTEAFF,TGTGCCAGCAGTTTAAATCCGAACACTGAAGCTTTCTTT
TRBD2,TRBV20-1,TRBJ2-7,-,CSARASLAGAYEQYF,TGCAGTGCTAGAGCGTCGCTAGCGGGAGCCTACGAGCAGTACTTC
-,TRBV15,TRBJ2-1,-,CATSRDQLNEQFF,TGTGCCACCAGCAGAGATCAGCTTAATGAGCAGTTCTTC
-,TRBV7-9,TRBJ1-2,-,CASSFETGGSTGYTF,TGTGCCAGCAGCTTTGAGACAGGCGGTTCCACTGGCTACACCTTC
-,TRBV6-1,TRBJ1-2,-,CASSEIGQGRPYGYTF,TGTGCCAGCAGTGAAATTGGCCAGGGAAGGCCCTATGGCTACACCTTC
TRBD2,TRBV7-2,TRBJ2-2,-,CASRYSGGITGELFF,TGTGCCAGCAGATATAGCGGGGGGATCACCGGGGAGCTGTTTTTT
-,TRBV25-1,TRBJ2-2,once,CASSEGGRGNTGELFF,TGTGCCAGCAGTGAAGGCGGCAGGGGGAACACCGGGGAGCTGTTTTTT
-,TRBV20-1,TRBJ2-5,medium-sized,CSARKASIETQYF,TGCAGTGCTAGAAAGGCTAGCATCGAGACCCAGTACTTC
TRBD2,TRBV7-8,TRBJ2-3,-,CASSRRFRREKGDTQYF,TGTGCCAGCAGCCGTAGATTTAGGCGGGAGAAAGGAGATACGCAGTATTTT
TRBD2,TRBV20-1,TRBJ2-5,few,CSADPSGREETQYF,TGCAGTGCTGATCCTAGCGGGAGAGAGGAGACCCAGTACTTC
TRBD1,TRBV5-1,TRBJ1-2,once,CASSLGFTGGDYGYTF,TGCGCCAGCAGCTTGGGGTTTACAGGGGGCGACTATGGCTACACCTTC
-,TRBV6-1,TRBJ1-5,few,CASSSLPRNSNQPQHF,TGTGCCAGCAGCTCCCTTCCTCGGAATAGCAATCAGCCCCAGCATTTT
TRBD1,TRBV5-1,TRBJ2-5,few,CASSLEGGRETQYF,TGCGCCAGCAGCTTGGAAGGGGGCAGGGAGACCCAGTACTTC
-,TRBV7-9,TRBJ2-7,few,CASSQSSSYEQYF,TGTGCCAGCAGCCAATCTAGCAGCTACGAGCAGTACTTC
-,TRBV18,TRBJ1-5,-,CASSAEDQPQHF,TGTGCCAGCTCGGCCGAGGATCAGCCCCAGCATTTT
TRBD2,TRBV11-3,TRBJ2-7,once,CASGKERDSYEQYF,TGTGCCAGCGGGAAGGAGCGGGACTCCTACGAGCAGTACTTC
TRBD2,TRBV7-2,TRBJ2-5,-,CASSLEAGGQETQYF,TGTGCCAGCAGCTTAGAAGCGGGGGGGCAAGAGACCCAGTACTTC
TRBD2,TRBV20-1,TRBJ2-3,-,CSARVSGRAADTQYF,TGCAGTGCTAGAGTGAGCGGGAGGGCCGCAGATACGCAGTATTTT
TRBD2,TRBV7-8,TRBJ2-7,once,CASSLALSGRPEQYF,TGTGCCAGCAGCTTAGCGCTAAGCGGGAGACCCGAGCAGTACTTC
-,TRBV2,TRBJ1-1,-,CASSERWGNTEAFF,TGTGCCAGCAGTGAAAGGTGGGGAAACACTGAAGCTTTCTTT